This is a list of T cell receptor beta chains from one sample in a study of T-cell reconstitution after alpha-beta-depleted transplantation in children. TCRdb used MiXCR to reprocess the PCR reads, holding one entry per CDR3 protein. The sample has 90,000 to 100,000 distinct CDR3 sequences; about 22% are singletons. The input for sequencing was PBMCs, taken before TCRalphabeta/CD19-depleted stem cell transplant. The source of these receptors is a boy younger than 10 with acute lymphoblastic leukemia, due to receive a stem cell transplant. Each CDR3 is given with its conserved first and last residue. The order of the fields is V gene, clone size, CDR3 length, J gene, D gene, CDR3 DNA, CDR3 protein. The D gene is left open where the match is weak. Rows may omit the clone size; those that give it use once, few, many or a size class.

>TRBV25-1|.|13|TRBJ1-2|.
TGTGCCAGCAGTGACGGGCCTGTTGGAGGCTACACCTTC
CASSDGPVGGYTF
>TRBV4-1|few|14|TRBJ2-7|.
TGCGCCAGCAGCCAAGGACACAGAGCCTACGAGCAGTACTTC
CASSQGHRAYEQYF
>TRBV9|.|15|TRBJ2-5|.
TGTGCCAGCAGCGTAGCTGGCTCCCCGAGGGAGACCCAGTACTTC
CASSVAGSPRETQYF
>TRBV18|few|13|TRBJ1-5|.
TGTGCCAGCTCACCAAATAGCAATCAGCCCCAGCATTTT
CASSPNSNQPQHF
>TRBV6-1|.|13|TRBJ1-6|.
TGTGCCAGCGCCGACGGCTATAATTCACCCCTCCACTTT
CASADGYNSPLHF
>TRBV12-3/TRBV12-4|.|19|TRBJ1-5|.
TGTGCCAGCAGTCCCAAAAAGGGGTCGAATGGGGTTGGCAATCAGCCCCAGCATTTT
CASSPKKGSNGVGNQPQHF
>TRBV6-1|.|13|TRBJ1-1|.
TGTGCCAGCAGTGAACCGCTTGGGGGGGGAGCTTTCTTT
CASSEPLGGGAFF
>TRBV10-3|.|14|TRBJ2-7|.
TGTGCCATCTGGTCAGGGGAAAAAGTCCACGAGCAGTACTTC
CAIWSGEKVHEQYF
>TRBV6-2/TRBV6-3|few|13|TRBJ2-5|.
TGTGCCAGCAGTTACTGGTACCAAGAGACCCAGTACTTC
CASSYWYQETQYF
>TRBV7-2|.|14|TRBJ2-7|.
TGTGCCAGCAGCTTAGGACCGGTAGGCTACGAGCAGTACTTC
CASSLGPVGYEQYF
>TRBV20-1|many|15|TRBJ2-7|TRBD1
TGCAGTGCTAGAGATCTGGACAGGGAGCTAGAAGAGCAGTACTTC
CSARDLDRELEEQYF
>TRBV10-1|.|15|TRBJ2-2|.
TGCGCCAGCAGTCCACAGGGCCTGGGTACCGGGGAGCTGTTTTTT
CASSPQGLGTGELFF